The rows below give T cell receptor beta chains drawn from one sample of a study of blood T cell repertoires in COVID-19. Libraries were prepared by immunoSEQ multiplex PCR; TCRdb keeps only in-frame clonotypes and omits some of them. The profile shows about 71,000 clones, around 85% of them singletons. The specimen was peripheral blood. These receptors all come from a man in his sixties or seventies with acute or convalescent COVID-19. The CDR3 runs from the conserved cysteine through the conserved F or W. Each record gives: V gene, J gene, clone size, D gene, CDR3 protein, CDR3 DNA. D genes are given only for firm matches. Expanded clones get a size class; other rows say once, few or many, or leave the size out.

TRBV4-3	TRBJ1-2	-	TRBD1	CASSQGGQGPTNYGYTF	TGCGCCAGCAGCCAAGGAGGACAGGGGCCTACTAACTATGGCTACACCTTC
TRBV6-5	TRBJ1-6	-	-	CAILALYNSPLHF	TGTGCCATACTTGCTCTCTATAATTCACCCCTCCACTTT
TRBV19	TRBJ1-5	-	-	CASSQYRGKDQPQHF	TGTGCCAGTAGTCAGTATCGGGGTAAGGATCAGCCCCAGCATTTT
TRBV6-5	TRBJ1-1	-	TRBD1	CASTNRGNTEAFF	TGTGCCAGCACTAACAGGGGGAACACTGAAGCTTTCTTT
TRBV9	TRBJ2-1	once	TRBD2	CASSVALAGGDNEQFF	TGTGCCAGCAGCGTAGCTCTAGCGGGAGGAGACAATGAGCAGTTCTTC
TRBV6-2/TRBV6-3	TRBJ2-6	-	TRBD1	CASSPIDRGAAGANVLTF	TGTGCCAGCAGCCCCATAGACAGGGGAGCAGCTGGGGCCAACGTCCTGACTTTC
TRBV6-2/TRBV6-3	TRBJ1-1	-	TRBD1	CASSTWDRADTEAFF	TGTGCCAGCAGTACCTGGGACAGGGCGGACACTGAAGCTTTCTTT
TRBV11-3	TRBJ2-5	-	-	CASSSGTTKETQYF	TGTGCCAGCAGCTCCGGCACTACTAAAGAGACCCAGTACTTC
TRBV6-5	TRBJ2-7	-	-	CASILTVGYEQYF	TGTGCCAGCATCCTGACAGTGGGCTACGAGCAGTACTTC
TRBV9	TRBJ2-2	-	TRBD1	CASSARTGGNTGELFF	TGTGCCAGCAGCGCCCGGACAGGGGGGAACACCGGGGAGCTGTTTTTT
TRBV28	TRBJ2-1	-	-	CASSTSGTTYNEQFF	TGTGCCAGCAGTACCTCAGGAACCACCTACAATGAGCAGTTCTTC
TRBV5-1	TRBJ1-1	-	TRBD1	CASSRDRGSTEAFF	TGCGCCAGCAGCCGGGACAGGGGATCCACTGAAGCTTTCTTT
TRBV28	TRBJ2-3	-	TRBD2	CASSVAGGGMDTQYF	TGTGCCAGCAGTGTAGCGGGAGGGGGCATGGATACGCAGTATTTT
TRBV7-9	TRBJ2-6	-	-	CASSSAGFERANVLTF	TGTGCCAGCAGCTCCGCGGGATTCGAGAGGGCCAACGTCCTGACTTTC
TRBV5-1	TRBJ2-1	-	-	CASSLGTANEQFF	TGCGCCAGCAGCCTCGGGACTGCCAATGAGCAGTTCTTC
TRBV9	TRBJ2-1	-	TRBD1	CASSEGQGYEQFF	TGTGCCAGCAGCGAGGGACAGGGGTATGAGCAGTTCTTC
TRBV9	TRBJ2-2	-	TRBD1	CASSVTGGTGELFF	TGTGCCAGCAGCGTTACAGGGGGCACCGGGGAGCTGTTTTTT
TRBV2	TRBJ2-1	-	TRBD2	CASTWTSGRNEQFF	TGTGCCAGCACTTGGACTAGCGGGAGGAATGAGCAGTTCTTC
TRBV6-5	TRBJ2-3	-	TRBD1	CASSMSQQGTDTQYF	TGTGCCAGCAGCATGAGCCAACAGGGGACAGATACGCAGTATTTT
TRBV4-2	TRBJ2-3	-	-	CASSQRTDTQYF	TGTGCCAGCAGCCAACGTACAGATACGCAGTATTTT
TRBV11-2	TRBJ2-5	-	-	CASIIGTPGQETQYF	TGTGCCAGCATCATAGGGACCCCCGGACAGGAGACCCAGTACTTC
TRBV7-2	TRBJ2-7	-	-	CASSTQGSYEQYF	TGTGCCAGCAGCACCCAGGGGTCCTACGAGCAGTACTTC
TRBV3-1/TRBV3-2	TRBJ1-2	once	-	CASSALTAGRSGYTF	TGTGCCAGCAGCGCACTAACCGCGGGGCGGAGTGGCTACACCTTC
TRBV21-1	TRBJ2-7	-	-	CASSGPGTTLTYEQYF	TGTGCCAGCAGCGGACCCGGGACAACGCTTACCTACGAGCAGTACTTC
TRBV18	TRBJ2-6	-	-	CASSPPSRGANVLTF	TGTGCCAGCTCACCTCCCTCTAGGGGGGCCAACGTCCTGACTTTC
TRBV10-3	TRBJ2-7	once	TRBD1	CAISPTGGENEQYF	TGTGCCATCAGCCCGACAGGGGGCGAGAACGAGCAGTACTTC
TRBV25-1	TRBJ2-2	few	-	CASSEYSDTGELFF	TGTGCCAGCAGTGAATATTCCGACACCGGGGAGCTGTTTTTT
TRBV6-5	TRBJ1-2	few	TRBD1	CASSYSRQGNYGYTF	TGTGCCAGCAGTTACTCGAGACAGGGGAACTATGGCTACACCTTC
TRBV7-2	TRBJ2-7	-	TRBD1	CASSLAGQGFEQYF	TGTGCCAGCAGCTTAGCAGGACAGGGGTTCGAGCAGTACTTC